The present T cell receptor (beta chain) was sequenced within a study of blood T cells in healthy people across ages. Sample donors were healthy Caucasian individuals that came from Russia, aged about 6 to 95. The use of a sample-barcoded 5' primer and a J-beta primer mix characterized a second PCR of about 6 to 12 cycles. TCRdb recomputed calls from the 5' RACE reads with MiXCR, one row per CDR3 protein. The data show 550,000 to 600,000 distinct CDR3 sequences, 25% to 30% seen once. This clonotype was counted only a few times. From germline, CDR1 is DFQATT and CDR2 SNEGSKA (reference sequence). The V end lost 2 bases, the J end lost 9 bases, and 23 bases lay between the germline ends. CDR3 length equals 16 residues.

Sequenced: blood. The receptor was derived from a woman between 65 and 79 years old in good health. The chain is built from TRBV20-1 and TRBJ2-1; D unresolved. CDR3 amino acids: CSARSYKDGGFGEQFF. CDR3 in DNA: TGCAGTGCTAGATCCTATAAGGATGGTGGCTTCGGTGAGCAGTTCTTC.